The 20 T cell receptor beta chains below come from one sample, sequenced in a study of CD8+ T cells in alopecia areata. RNA extraction was followed by reverse transcription into cDNA, which acted as the sequencing template. Sequencing was performed with immunoSEQ multiplex PCR; in TCRdb, only in-frame clones are kept and a portion is missing. The data show under 20,000 clones, with none appearing a single time. A sort of pooled cutaneous lymph node cells used CD4, CD8alpha, NKG2D, NKG2ACE and other stains. The sequenced sample consisted of CD8+ T cells sorted from a lymph node. These receptors were collected from a C3H/HeJ mouse with alopecia areata. Strain haplotype at MHC: H2-k.

Notes on this clone: The gene names here belong to mouse. The CDR3 is cut off 4 residues early in the read; its end comes from the germline J gene. The genes are TRBV13-3 and TRBJ2-4; TRBD2 agrees at 9 bases. This CDR3 contains 15 residues. Germline V lookup: CDR1 NNHDY, CDR2 SYVADS. V dropped 5 bases and J dropped 1; count of bases not matched to a gene: 5. The CDR3 DNA, read in part, is TGTGCCAGCAGCCCTGGACTGGGGCGTCAAAAC. Residues: CASSPGLGRQN. The whole CDR3 is CASSPGLGRQNTLYF.

Comments on this clone: This may arise from a read error, as a much more abundant clone is one base away. The germline and genes are mouse ones. The DNA ends 4 residues before the CDR3 does, and the rest of the CDR3 is filled in from the germline J gene. The chain has TRBV19 and TRBJ2-4; 10 nucleotides align to TRBD1. This CDR3 is built from 13 residues. Germline V gene sequence: CDR1 FNHDT, CDR2 SITEND (reference sequence). CDR3 residues: CASRGTGENTLYF. Incomplete CDR3 DNA: TGTGCCAGCAGAGGGACAGGGGAAAAC.

For this clone: Translating the DNA gives a protein that differs from the TCRdb entry at residue 12; the protein shown here is that DNA translation. The gene names here belong to mouse. Read data end 3 residues before the CDR3 end; the end is taken from the germline J gene. This chain joins TRBV19 and TRBJ1-3; maybe TRBD1 (6 bases). Germline assignment: CDR1 FNHDT and CDR2 SITEND (reference sequence). This CDR3 spans 15 amino acids. Deletions cut 1 base from V and 0 bases from J, with 8 bases between. CDR3 DNA, as far as it was read: TGTGCCAGCAGTATACCGGGACATTCTGGAAATACG. This encodes CASSIPGHSGNT. The whole CDR3 region reads CASSIPGHSGNTLYF. Combining the CDR3 with reference TRBV19 and TRBJ1-3 gives the whole variable domain GGIITQTPKFLIGQEGQKLTLKCQQNFNHDTMYWYRQDSGKGLRLIYYSITENDLQKGDLSEGYDASREKKSSFSLTVTSAQKNEMAVFLCASSIPGHSGNTLYFGEGSRLIVV.

This clone showed up many times. There is a difference at residue 11 between the TCRdb protein and the DNA translation, so the protein given here was translated from the DNA. Gene names refer to mouse genes. With the read ending 3 residues before the CDR3 end, the germline J gene is used to fill in that end. The gene calls are TRBV3 and TRBJ1-3, with D possibly being TRBD1 (5 bases). This CDR3 is built from 14 residues. Germline V lookup: CDR1 SNHLY, CDR2 FYNGKV (reference sequence). The V gene lost 1 base and the J gene lost 1 base, with 5 bases spanning the gap. This CDR3 is CASSLGTSGNTLYF. CDR3 DNA, as far as it was read: TGTGCCAGCAGCTTAGGGACATCTGGAAATACG.

This clone was picked up many times. Mouse gene names and germline throughout. From the germline J gene comes the end of the CDR3, since the read stops 4 residues before it. V gene TRBV13-3 combines with J gene TRBJ1-4; 10 bases line up with TRBD1. CDR3 length: 17 residues. Germline CDR1 reads NNHDY; CDR2 reads SYVADS. Trimming removed 0 bases from V and 3 bases from J; junction bases left unmatched: 5. CDR3 amino acids: CASSDASGTGANERLFF. The part of the CDR3 DNA that was read is TGTGCCAGCAGTGATGCATCTGGGACAGGGGCCAACGAA.

This clone has just a few counts. Here the gene names and germline are mouse. The sequence runs out 4 residues before the end of the CDR3; the remainder is reconstructed from the germline J gene. The J gene is TRBJ2-7, the V gene TRBV2; 13 bases are a match to TRBD2. The CDR3 is 14 amino acids. J was trimmed by 3 bases and V by 4 bases; bases with no gene match: 0. Germline values: CDR1 LGHNA, CDR2 YSYQKL. This CDR3 reads CASSRDWGGYEQYF. The CDR3 DNA, read in part, is TGTGCCAGCAGCCGGGACTGGGGGGGCTAT.

A few counts support this clone. Gene names denote mouse genes. Read sequence stops 4 residues before the CDR3 end, and the germline J gene provides the missing end. The J gene is TRBJ2-7, the V gene TRBV14; 12 bases agree with TRBD2. The CDR3 consists of 14 residues. Germline values: CDR1 SGHDT, CDR2 FRDEAV. The sequenced part of the CDR3 DNA is TGTGCCAGCAGTTATGGGACTGGGGGGAAT. Translation gives CASSYGTGGN. The full CDR3 is CASSYGTGGNEQYF.

This clone was counted only a few times. Translating the DNA gives a protein that differs from the TCRdb entry at residue 11; the protein shown here is that DNA translation. Mouse names are used for the genes. With the read ending 3 residues before the CDR3 end, the germline J gene is used to fill in that end. The gene calls are TRBV1 and TRBJ1-6; D gene uncertain. TRBJ1-6 is labeled an ORF, and its function is uncertain. Per the germline V gene, CDR1 is NSQYPW and CDR2 is LRSPGD (reference sequence). This CDR3 contains 14 residues. Trimming pared 1 base from V and 5 bases from J, leaving 6 bases between. Partial CDR3 DNA: TGCACCTGCAGTGCAGCACAGAATAATTCGCCC. It is translated as CTCSAAQNNSP. The full CDR3 reads CTCSAAQNNSPLYF.

This clone was recorded at least ten times. The germline and genes are mouse ones. The missing CDR3 end, 4 residues past where the read stops, is filled in from the germline J gene. The chain uses TRBV13-3 and TRBJ1-4, with 7 bases fitting TRBD1. The CDR3 totals 15 residues. Trimming at V came to 1 base and at J to 5 bases, leaving 5 bases not matched to a gene. CDR1 and CDR2 (germline): NNHDY, SYVADS. CDR3 sequence: CASSDMGQKNERLFF. The CDR3 DNA, read in part, is TGTGCCAGCAGTGATATGGGACAGAAAAACGAA.

This clone has just a few counts. Mouse names are used for the genes. The sequenced part of the CDR3 DNA is TGCACCTGCAGTGGGACTGGGGGGCGTAGTGCAGAA. Its protein is CTCSGTGGRSAE. The whole CDR3 protein is CTCSGTGGRSAETLYF. V and J are TRBV1 and TRBJ2-3; TRBD2 matches 11 bases. The read terminates 4 residues before the CDR3 end, so the remaining end is supplied by the germline J gene. The ends lost 4 bases at V and 0 bases at J; junction bases unmatched: 3. Germline V gives CDR1 NSQYPW, CDR2 LRSPGD (reference sequence). There are 16 residues in the CDR3.

As concerns this clone: Mouse germline and gene names are used. The CDR3 bases that were read are TGTGCCAGCAGTATAGGCGGGACTGGGGAC. Its protein is CASSIGGTGD. The entire CDR3 protein is CASSIGGTGDTQYF. The chain carries TRBV19 and TRBJ2-5; TRBD2 matches at 9 bases. With the read ending 4 residues before the CDR3 end, the germline J gene is used to fill in that end. CDR3 length equals 14 residues. Germline CDR1 FNHDT, CDR2 SITEND (reference sequence).

This clone showed up just a few times. Genes and germline come from the mouse. Read coverage stops 4 residues before the CDR3 terminus; the germline J gene supplies the remainder. J is TRBJ2-5 and V is TRBV1; tentative D call: TRBD1 (6 bases). This CDR3 spans 14 amino acids. Germline assignment: CDR1 NSQYPW and CDR2 LRSPGD (reference sequence). The chain's CDR3 is CTCSAEQGRDTQYF. The sequenced part of the CDR3 DNA is TGCACCTGCAGTGCAGAGCAGGGGAGGGAC.

This clone was recorded many times. Gene names refer to mouse genes. The read comes to an end 4 residues before the CDR3 does, leaving the germline J gene to fill in the end. The V call is TRBV13-3, the J call TRBJ2-3, with D perhaps matching TRBD2 (6 bases). The ends were cut back, 6 bases at V and 0 bases at J, with 11 bases in the middle. The CDR3 spans 14 residues. The germline V gene has CDR1 NNHDY and CDR2 SYVADS. The part of the CDR3 DNA that was read is TGTGCCAGCACCACTGGGCCTAGTGCAGAA. Translated, it gives CASTTGPSAE. The whole CDR3 protein is CASTTGPSAETLYF.

In this sample, this clone turned up many times. The gene names given are mouse names. The CDR3 bases that were read are TGTGCCAGCAGGGCTGGGGGGTCAGAA. Protein: CASRAGGSE. The whole CDR3 region reads CASRAGGSETLYF. This sequence joins TRBV13-3 and TRBJ2-3, with 8 bases aligning to TRBD2. The CDR3 end lies 4 residues beyond the end of the read and is filled in from the germline J gene. This CDR3 is built from 13 residues. The V segment lost 5 bases and the J segment 4 bases; nucleotides outside the gene matches: 3. Per the germline V gene, CDR1 is NNHDY and CDR2 is SYVADS.

Many counts were recorded for this clone. Any gene name here is a mouse gene name. The CDR3 extends 4 residues past the end of the read, so its final part is completed from the germline J gene. The J gene is TRBJ1-4, the V gene TRBV13-3; D gene uncertain. Germline V gene lookup returns CDR1 NNHDY and CDR2 SYVADS. The length of the CDR3 is 15 residues. Trimming cost V 0 bases and J 1 base, with 7 bases left between them. CDR3 region: CASSDAVGSNERLFF. The CDR3 bases that were read are TGTGCCAGCAGTGATGCGGTGGGTTCCAACGAA.

On this clone: Each gene name is a mouse one. The read ends 4 residues before the CDR3 terminus; that terminus is restored from the germline J gene. The V gene is TRBV17, the J gene TRBJ2-5; 10 positions agree with TRBD2. Trimming cost V 6 bases and J 3 bases; bases outside gene matches: 3. CDR1 is MNHDT, CDR2 YYDKIL, per germline. The CDR3 contains 14 residues. The CDR3 bases that were read are TGTGCTAGCAGGGAACTGGGGGGGCAAGAC. It is translated as CASRELGGQD. From start to end, the CDR3 is CASRELGGQDTQYF.

As to this clone: Gene labels here are mouse ones. The read falls 4 residues short of the CDR3 end, and the missing part is taken from the germline J gene. The V gene is TRBV1, the J gene TRBJ1-1, with 10 bases fitting TRBD1. The CDR3 is 15 residues long. The V gene end was trimmed by 3 bases and the J gene end by 3 bases; junction bases not matched to a gene: 4. Per germline, CDR1 NSQYPW and CDR2 LRSPGD (reference sequence). The CDR3 here is CTCSARGTGDTEVFF. The sequenced part of the CDR3 DNA is TGCACCTGCAGTGCGCGGGGGACAGGGGACACA.

On this clone: Any gene name here is a mouse gene name. The CDR3 extends 4 residues past the end of the read, so its final part is completed from the germline J gene. J is TRBJ2-5 and V is TRBV15; the match to TRBD1 covers 8 bases. The CDR3 runs to 15 residues. Per germline, CDR1 SGHND and CDR2 FRSKSL. Here the CDR3 reads CASSFVPGGGDTQYF. The sequenced CDR3 bases are TGTGCCAGCAGTTTCGTCCCAGGGGGCGGAGAC.

This clone was detected a few times. Gene names and germline match the mouse. The read terminates 4 residues before the CDR3 end, so the remaining end is supplied by the germline J gene. The gene calls are TRBV1 and TRBJ2-5; weak D call: TRBD1 (6 bases). The germline gives CDR1 NSQYPW, CDR2 LRSPGD (reference sequence). The CDR3 spans 16 residues. CDR3 DNA, as far as it was read: TGCACCTGCAGTGCAGATCTGAGGACAGAGGAAGAC. Protein: CTCSADLRTEED. The full CDR3 reads CTCSADLRTEEDTQYF.

This clone was seen a handful of times. Any gene name here is a mouse gene name. The CDR3 DNA, read in part, is TGCACCTGCAGTGCAGATCTGGGTTCAAACACA. It yields the protein CTCSADLGSNT. The whole CDR3 sequence is CTCSADLGSNTEVFF. The chain uses TRBV1 and TRBJ1-1; D gene unclear. With the read ending 4 residues before the CDR3 end, the germline J gene is used to fill in that end. V lost 0 bases, J lost 0 bases, and 8 bases lay in between. CDR3 size: 15 residues. The germline V gene has CDR1 NSQYPW and CDR2 LRSPGD (reference sequence). Variable domain in full (rest from reference TRBV1 and TRBJ1-1): VTLLEQNPRWRLVPRGQAVNLRCILKNSQYPWMSWYQQDLQKQLQWLFTLRSPGDKEVKSLPGADYLATRVTDTELRLQVANMSQGRTLYCTCSADLGSNTEVFFGKGTRLTVV.